The TCR beta chain described here comes from a study of blood T cells in healthy people across ages. Total RNA extraction produced at least 5.5 micrograms (per sample) for the study. The CDR3 length is 14 residues. Germline lookup yields CDR1 MNHNY and CDR2 SVGAGI (reference sequence). V lost 0 bases and J 6 bases, leaving 9 bases between the germline ends. With a J-beta primer mix and a sample-barcoded 5' primer, a second PCR ran 7 to 11 cycles. Tags on each cDNA molecule came from a template-switch adaptor with 12 random nucleotides. From the 5' RACE reads, TCRdb called clonotypes with MiXCR, one entry per CDR3 protein. Of some 690,000 distinct CDR3 sequences listed, about 24% were seen once; the top ten hold roughly 22%.

The source is a man in his 70s in good health. Sequenced input: blood. The chain combines TRBV6-6 with TRBJ2-1, with D uncertain. The CDR3 protein is CASSYSGSTNEQFF. DNA for the CDR3: TGTGCCAGCAGTTACTCGGGGTCGACCAATGAGCAGTTCTTC.